These 27 T cell receptor beta chains were sequenced from one sample in a study of human T cells and chemical hapten exposure. Using its own MiXCR run on the RACE reads, TCRdb lists one record per CDR3 protein. Among 270,000 or so distinct CDR3 sequences, around 7.3% were seen once, and the ten largest hold 1.2%. Time point defined: pre-sensitization, week 0. As for treatment: therapeutic diphenylcyclopropenone sensitization with weekly scalp DPC. The sample in question was whole blood, obtained in connection with sensitization to the hapten diphenylcyclopropenone (DPC). These receptors were obtained from a man between 18 and 35 years old with alopecia areata. Some clones in this sample may be carry-over from other donors' samples.

The chain couples TRBV3-1 to TRBJ1-1; a possible D gene is TRBD1 (6 bases). Looked up from germline, CDR1 is LGHDT and CDR2 is YNNKEL (reference sequence). Trimming removed 3 bases from V and 5 bases from J, with 13 bases in between. The CDR3 extends over 14 amino acids. DNA of the CDR3: TGTGCCAGCAGCCAGGGTTCCAGGGGAACTGAAGCTTTCTTT. Translating gives CASSQGSRGTEAFF.

This chain joins TRBV12-3 or TRBV12-4 and TRBJ1-2; D gene ambiguous. The CDR3 runs 12 residues. The ends were cut back, 3 bases at V and 10 bases at J, with 12 bases in the middle. The CDR3 DNA reads TGTGCCAGCAGTTTCGCCTTGGCTAACTACACCTTC. Encoded protein: CASSFALANYTF.

The chain carries TRBV10-3 and TRBJ1-5; no clear D gene. Trimming shortened V by 6 bases and J by 0 bases, and 15 bases separated the two germline ends. The germline CDR1 and CDR2 sequences are ENHRY and SYGVKD. CDR3 length: 16 residues. The CDR3 region is CAISQTALNSNQPQHF. The CDR3 DNA sequence: TGTGCCATCAGCCAGACGGCTCTTAATAGCAATCAGCCCCAGCATTTT.

The V gene is TRBV5-6, the J gene TRBJ2-2; D is uncertain. This CDR3 has 15 residues. V was pared by 0 bases and J by 3 bases, with 9 bases between. CDR1 and CDR2 (germline): SGHDT, YYEEEE. The CDR3 region is CASSLARFHTGELFF. CDR3 sequence (DNA): TGTGCCAGCAGCTTGGCCCGCTTTCACACCGGGGAGCTGTTTTTT.

This clonotype came up many times. V gene TRBV7-9 combines with J gene TRBJ2-5; D is undetermined. Trimming took 5 bases from V and 5 from J, leaving 9 bases between them. Germline V CDR1 and CDR2: SEHNR, FQNEAQ (reference sequence). This CDR3 comprises 12 residues. Here the CDR3 reads CASSPIRETQYF. CDR3 DNA: TGTGCCAGCAGCCCCATCCGTGAGACCCAGTACTTC. Using reference TRBV7-9 and TRBJ2-5 for the parts outside the CDR3, the full variable domain is DTGVSQNPRHKITKRGQNVTFRCDPISEHNRLYWYRQTLGQGPEFLTYFQNEAQLEKSRLLSDRFSAERPKGSFSTLEIQRTEQGDSAMYLCASSPIRETQYFGPGTRLLVL.

The table lists this clonotype with a few counts. The gene calls are TRBV12-3 or TRBV12-4 and TRBJ1-5; no firm D call. This CDR3 contains 11 residues. V lost 5 bases and J lost 5, with 4 bases in between. The CDR3 is CASSLHQPQHF. The CDR3 DNA reads TGTGCCAGCAGTCTTCATCAGCCCCAGCATTTT.

This clonotype was detected many times. The chain joins TRBV21-1 to TRBJ2-7; TRBD2 is the table's D call, not checked against the DNA. TRBV21-1 is classified as a pseudogene. The CDR3 is 17 residues long. As DNA, the CDR3 is TGTGCCAGCAGCAAAGTGTCACCTAGCGGGGGGTTCTACGAGCAGTACGTC. Translation: CASSKVSPSGGFYEQYV.

This chain joins TRBV25-1 and TRBJ1-5; maybe TRBD1 (6 bases). The CDR3 loop spans 15 amino acids. Trimming shortened V by 4 bases and J by 1 base, and 11 bases separated the two germline ends. Germline CDR1 reads MGHDK; CDR2 reads SYGVNS. CDR3: CASSVDRSSNQPQHF. CDR3 DNA: TGTGCCAGCAGTGTAGACAGGTCGAGCAATCAGCCCCAGCATTTT.

The chain joins TRBV12-3 or TRBV12-4 to TRBJ1-1; D not certain. Trimming took off 7 bases at V and 6 bases at J, with 18 bases between the two ends. CDR3 length: 14 residues. DNA of the CDR3: TGTGCCAGCAAGGAGTCGTGGGGTGTCGCTGAAGCTTTCTTT. It specifies CASKESWGVAEAFF.

CDR3 DNA: TGCAGCGTTGTTGGGACAGCTACCAACAATGAGCAGTTCTTC. It yields the protein CSVVGTATNNEQFF. The rearrangement links TRBV29-1 to TRBJ2-1; 7 positions match TRBD1. This CDR3 is built from 14 residues. J lost 5 bases, V lost 4 bases, and 8 bases had no gene match. CDR1 is SQVTM, CDR2 ANQGSEA, per germline.

This clonotype was seen only a few times. This sequence joins TRBV6-2 or TRBV6-3 and TRBJ1-5; D is unresolved. Germline CDR1 reads MNHEY; CDR2 reads SVGEGT. Trimming cost V 4 bases and J 2 bases, with 6 bases left between them. CDR3 size: 13 residues. CDR3 sequence reads: CASSWLRNQPQHF. Written as DNA, the CDR3 is TGTGCCAGCAGTTGGTTGCGCAATCAGCCCCAGCATTTT.

The V and J genes are TRBV9 and TRBJ2-2, with D perhaps being TRBD1 or TRBD2 (6 bases each). V lost 4 bases and J lost 5, with 15 bases in between. CDR1 and CDR2 from the germline V gene are SGDLS and YYNGEE. The CDR3 spans 15 residues. CDR3 nucleotide sequence: TGTGCCAGCAGCTGGGGGCAGGGAGGTACCGGGGAGCTGTTTTTT. This encodes CASSWGQGGTGELFF. The whole variable domain, filled in from reference TRBV9 and TRBJ2-2, reads DSGVTQTPKHLITATGQRVTLRCSPRSGDLSVYWYQQSLDQGLQFLIQYYNGEERAKGNILERFSAQQFPDLHSELNLSSLELGDSALYFCASSWGQGGTGELFFGEGSRLTVL.

This clonotype was detected only a few times. The V gene is TRBV12-3 or TRBV12-4, the J gene TRBJ1-2; 7 bases match TRBD1. This CDR3 is 13 amino acids long. The chain's CDR3 is CASYEAGGYGYTF. CDR3 sequence (DNA): TGTGCAAGCTACGAGGCAGGGGGCTATGGCTACACCTTC.

This clonotype has a count of ten or more. The V and J genes are TRBV12-5 and TRBJ1-1, with 7 positions matching TRBD1. CDR1 and CDR2 (germline): LGHNT, FRNRAP. The V segment lost 3 bases and the J segment 8 bases; nucleotides outside the gene matches: 3. The CDR3 covers 12 residues. The CDR3 is CASGFPGQEAFF. CDR3 in DNA: TGTGCTAGTGGTTTCCCGGGACAGGAAGCTTTCTTT.

This clonotype showed up just a few times. CDR3: CASIRSSGSYEQYV. The CDR3 coding sequence is TGTGCCAGCATTCGATCGTCCGGGTCCTACGAGCAGTACGTC. The chain combines TRBV28 with TRBJ2-7; no reliable D call. Germline lookup yields CDR1 MDHEN and CDR2 SYDVKM. The CDR3 length is 14 residues. The V gene lost 7 bases and the J gene lost 1 base, with 14 bases spanning the gap.

This clonotype was counted many times. The chain recombines TRBV12-3 or TRBV12-4 with TRBJ2-1; 7 nucleotides line up with TRBD1. The CDR3 extends over 15 amino acids. V lost 5 bases to trimming and J lost 6 bases; unmatched junction nucleotides: 10. This CDR3 reads CASSLLKGTVNEQFF. DNA for the CDR3: TGTGCCAGCAGTCTGCTCAAAGGGACAGTCAATGAGCAGTTCTTC.

The sample holds many counts of this clonotype. The chain couples TRBV12-3 or TRBV12-4 to TRBJ2-1; D might be TRBD1 (5 bases). The ends were cut back, 5 bases at V and 12 bases at J, with 23 bases in the middle. CDR3 size: 15 residues. The CDR3 loop reads CASSPRITRQPRQFF. The CDR3 DNA is TGTGCCAGCAGTCCCAGGATAACCAGACAGCCTCGGCAGTTCTTC.

This clonotype has a handful of counts. The chain carries TRBV28 and TRBJ1-5; D is undetermined. Germline V gene lookup returns CDR1 MDHEN and CDR2 SYDVKM. The V and J ends lost 6 bases and 1 base respectively, with 16 bases between them. This CDR3 has 16 amino acids. The CDR3 sequence is CASRVFGEGSNQPQHF. CDR3 DNA: TGTGCCAGCAGGGTGTTTGGGGAGGGCAGCAATCAGCCCCAGCATTTT. Full variable domain (remainder filled in from reference TRBV28 and TRBJ1-5): DVKVTQSSRYLVKRTGEKVFLECVQDMDHENMFWYRQDPGLGLRLIYFSYDVKMKEKGDIPEGYSVSREKKERFSLILESASTNQTSMYLCASRVFGEGSNQPQHFGDGTRLSIL.

The chain carries TRBV14 and TRBJ2-2, with D perhaps matching TRBD2 (5 bases). This CDR3 is built from 14 residues. CDR1 and CDR2 (germline): SGHDN, FVKESK. The V gene lost 1 base and the J gene lost 4 bases, with 7 bases spanning the gap. The CDR3 DNA sequence: TGTGCCAGCAGCCAAGGAGCGGTCACCGGGGAGCTGTTTTTT. Translating gives CASSQGAVTGELFF. Looking up the rest from reference TRBV14 and TRBJ2-2 gives the full variable domain: EAGVTQFPSHSVIEKGQTVTLRCDPISGHDNLYWYRRVMGKEIKFLLHFVKESKQDESGMPNNRFLAERTGGTYSTLKVQPAELEDSGVYFCASSQGAVTGELFFGEGSRLTVL.

This clonotype showed up many times. The chain couples TRBV4-1 to TRBJ2-2; TRBD2 matches 13 bases. In germline, CDR1 is MGHRA, CDR2 YSYEKL. V trimming: 0 bases; J trimming: 5 bases; junction bases outside the gene matches: 3. This CDR3 has 17 amino acids. CDR3 loop: CASSQDRGLAGTGELFF. The CDR3 DNA sequence: TGCGCCAGCAGCCAAGATCGGGGACTAGCGGGGACCGGGGAGCTGTTTTTT.

This clonotype was counted only a few times. This chain connects TRBV7-2 to TRBJ1-1, with 10 bases identical to TRBD1. This CDR3 spans 15 amino acids. Germline CDR1 is SGHTA and CDR2 is FQGNSA. The ends lost 5 bases at V and 2 bases at J; junction bases unmatched: 5. Here the CDR3 reads CASSPTGGENTEAFF. DNA for the CDR3: TGTGCCAGCAGCCCGACAGGGGGCGAAAACACTGAAGCTTTCTTT.

This clonotype was seen only a few times. The chain employs TRBV9 and TRBJ1-1; a weak D match, TRBD1 (5 bases). With 4 bases removed from V and 2 bases from J, the gap between germline ends came to 18 bases. This CDR3 spans 16 amino acids. Per the germline V gene, CDR1 is SGDLS and CDR2 is YYNGEE. In DNA form, the CDR3 reads TGTGCCAGCAGCCGAACCACCCAGGGAATCAACACTGAAGCTTTCTTT. Protein: CASSRTTQGINTEAFF.

The rearrangement links TRBV3-1 to TRBJ2-7; TRBD2 agrees at 7 bases. The CDR3 has 15 amino acids. Germline CDR1 and CDR2: LGHDT and YNNKEL (reference sequence). V gave up 3 bases and J gave up 0 bases; unmatched junction bases: 5. Here the CDR3 reads CASSQSTSHSYEQYV. The DNA of the CDR3 is TGTGCCAGCAGCCAGTCGACTAGCCACTCCTACGAGCAGTACGTC.

The V and J genes are TRBV4-1 and TRBJ1-5; unclear D gene. V was trimmed by 2 bases and J by 4 bases, leaving 6 bases between them. This CDR3 is 13 amino acids long. Per germline, CDR1 MGHRA and CDR2 YSYEKL. The CDR3 reads CASSQPRNQPQHF. DNA for the CDR3: TGCGCCAGCAGCCAACCGAGAAATCAGCCCCAGCATTTT.

There are a few counts of this clonotype. This chain connects TRBV12-3 or TRBV12-4 to TRBJ2-6, with unresolved D. Deletions cut 5 bases from V and 1 base from J, with 6 bases between. This CDR3 region has 14 residues. DNA of the CDR3: TGTGCCAGCAGTAGGGCTTCTGGGGCCAACGTCCTGACTTTC. Amino acid sequence: CASSRASGANVLTF.

The J gene is TRBJ2-5, the V gene TRBV28; weak D call: TRBD2 (5 bases). Trimming stripped 10 bases from V and 5 bases from J, with 14 bases between. Germline lookup yields CDR1 MDHEN and CDR2 SYDVKM. The CDR3 covers 12 residues. The CDR3 region has the DNA TGTGCCATTGGTACCCGGGGTGAGACCCAGTACTTC. The encoded protein is CAIGTRGETQYF.

This clonotype was detected a few times. The chain recombines TRBV20-1 with TRBJ2-7; 7 bases align to TRBD1. Germline lookup yields CDR1 DFQATT and CDR2 SNEGSKA (reference sequence). CDR3 length: 14 residues. Unmatched junction bases numbered 10, after V lost 1 base and J lost 7 bases. As DNA, the CDR3 is TGCAGTGCTAGAGTGGGGACAGACCGGGGAGAGCAGTACGTC. Translated: CSARVGTDRGEQYV.